The T cell receptor beta chain under discussion was sequenced for a study of T cell repertoires in cytomegalovirus infection (dated by TCRdb to about 2019). For context, the study as a whole: Recently identified HLA-C-restricted CMV epitopes, whose presentation resists viral immunomodulation, were targeted by peptide stimulations together with well-studied HLA-B-restricted epitopes. Donor HLA type was relevant to the analysis, as public TCR beta signatures indicated carriage of CMV infection together with the matching HLA type. Study-wide conclusions, independent of this receptor: The ex vivo response was dominated by HLA-C-restricted CMV-specific TCR beta clonotypes, and the single most frequent clonotype in two of eight donors was supplied by these HLA-C-restricted clonotypes. Cumulative frequency of public TCR beta family members discriminated carriers of CMV infection plus the relevant HLA type in this cohort and an independent 352-donor cohort.

According to the study, the label for this sample's treatment or condition signals: in vitro stimulation with specific CMV peptide epitopes to enrich CMV-specific T cells. The germline V gene sets CDR1 to LGHNA and CDR2 to YNFKEQ. CDR3 length: 15 amino acids, cysteine to phenylalanine. Of all the DNA, just the CDR3 is kept, 45 bases in frame from base 1. The germline V end is reduced by 5 bases and the J end by 6 bases; junction bases left unmatched: 11. This clonotype has at least ten counts. The antigen this receptor binds is unknown. Base qualities are not provided; no much larger clone lies one nucleotide away. The sequencer listed for this sample is Illumina HiSeq 1500. TCRdb reprocessing: public reads trimmed at Q25 with fastp, clones called with MiXCR, in-frame beta chains kept. Identical CDR3 protein sequences are pooled into one entry, listed with their most common genes and DNA. The sample table lists 140,000 to 150,000 distinct CDR3 sequences, approximately 30% of them with a count of one. The ten largest clonotypes hold around 50% of the sample.

This chain is built from TRBV4-2 and TRBJ1-1; 8 central bases correspond to TRBD1. This TCR derives from a human donor in good health (CMV status not recorded). Some clones in this sample may be carry-over from other donors' samples. The specimen comprised CD8+ T cells from cultured PBMCs, sampled from culture after CMV antigen stimulation. The CDR3 reads as follows: CASSAYTGGSAEAFF. The DNA sequence reads TGTGCCAGCAGCGCCTACACAGGGGGTTCCGCTGAAGCTTTCTTT.